The 27 T cell receptor beta chains in this list originate from one sample, sequenced in a study of long-term antiretroviral therapy in people with HIV. Researchers ran immunoSEQ v3.0 at survey level. Only in-frame clones appear in the TCRdb table, and some are missing; sequencing was by immunoSEQ multiplex PCR. The sample shows 30,000 to 40,000 clones, approximately 72% of them seen only once. Sequencing was performed on unsorted PBMCs, taken 3 years after starting antiretroviral therapy. The source of these receptors is a man between 45 and 60 years old with HIV.

CDR3 coding DNA: TGCGCCAGCAGCTTGGATCCAGGGGGCCAGAGTGAGCAGTTCTTC. Its protein is CASSLDPGGQSEQFF. The chain uses TRBV5-1 and TRBJ2-1; TRBD1 matches 8 bases. Trimming cost V 0 bases and J 9 bases; bases outside gene matches: 8. The CDR3 has 15 residues. Germline V gene sequence: CDR1 SGHRS, CDR2 YFSETQ.

The gene calls are TRBV28 and TRBJ2-1; the match to TRBD1 covers 8 bases. The CDR3 covers 18 residues. The V and J ends lost 4 bases and 0 bases, in that order; junction bases with no gene match: 11. Germline CDR1 reads MDHEN; CDR2 reads SYDVKM. CDR3 sequence (DNA): TGTGCCAGCAGTTACGAGTCGATCGGGACAGGCTCCTACAATGAGCAGTTCTTC. It yields the protein CASSYESIGTGSYNEQFF.

The chain recombines TRBV10-3 with TRBJ2-1, with D unresolved. From germline, CDR1 is ENHRY and CDR2 SYGVKD. V was clipped by 4 bases and J by 7 bases, with 5 bases between them. The CDR3 extends over 11 amino acids. The CDR3 nucleotides are TGTGCCATCAGTGGTGCTAATGAGCAGTTCTTC. Translating gives CAISGANEQFF.

In nucleotides, the CDR3 is TGTGCCAGCAGCTTAGGCGAAGGGTGGGCCTACAATGAGCAGTTCTTC. This encodes CASSLGEGWAYNEQFF. The rearrangement links TRBV11-3 to TRBJ2-1, with unresolved D. Trimming took 1 base from V and 2 from J, leaving 12 bases between them. CDR3 length: 16 amino acids. Germline assignment: CDR1 SGHNT and CDR2 YENEEA. Drawing the rest from reference TRBV11-3 and TRBJ2-1, the complete variable domain is EAGVVQSPRYKIIEKKQPVAFWCNPISGHNTLYWYLQNLGQGPELLIRYENEEAVDDSQLPKDRFSAERLKGVDSTLKIQPAELGDSAVYLCASSLGEGWAYNEQFFGPGTRLTVL.

This clone appeared a few times. V gene TRBV2 combines with J gene TRBJ1-6; the match to TRBD1 covers 7 bases. The CDR3 loop spans 14 amino acids. Germline V lookup: CDR1 SNHLY, CDR2 FYNNEI. With 6 bases clipped from V and 7 bases from J, the junction kept 6 bases outside the gene matches. The CDR3 region is CASRRRGGNSPLHF. CDR3 nucleotides: TGTGCCAGCAGACGCAGGGGGGGGAATTCACCCCTCCACTTT.

As to this clone: One junction end disagrees with the germline gene, perhaps due to a read error. Other DNA variants within this sample encode the same CDR3. The CDR3 here is CASRRQGYTEAFF. CDR3 nucleotides: TGTGCCTCCCGTCGACAGGGTTACACTGAAGCTTTTTTT. V and J are TRBV19 and TRBJ1-1; 7 bases are shared with TRBD1. This CDR3 contains 13 residues. CDR1 and CDR2 (germline): LNHDA, SQIVND (reference sequence). Looking up the rest from reference TRBV19 and TRBJ1-1 gives the full variable domain: DGGITQSPKYLFRKEGQNVTLSCEQNLNHDAMYWYRQDPGQGLRLIYYSQIVNDFQKGDIAEGYSVSREKKESFPLTVTSAQKNPTAFYLCASRRQGYTEAFFGQGTRLTVV.

CDR3: CASSLGQIQETQYF. The CDR3, as DNA: TGCGCCAGCAGCTTGGGGCAGATCCAAGAGACCCAGTACTTC. The chain is built from TRBV5-1 and TRBJ2-5; no clear D gene. Trimming took off 0 bases at V and 1 base at J, with 7 bases between the two ends. CDR3 length: 14 residues. Germline loops: CDR1 SGHRS, CDR2 YFSETQ.

CDR3 bases: TGTGCCAGCAGCCCATCGACAGGGTACGGTAATGAGCAGTTCTTC. Residues: CASSPSTGYGNEQFF. V is TRBV7-2 and J is TRBJ2-1; 7 nucleotides agree with TRBD1. Germline V CDR1 and CDR2: SGHTA, FQGNSA. The V and J ends lost 5 bases and 7 bases, in that order; junction bases with no gene match: 11. The CDR3 contains 15 residues. The full variable domain, completed using reference TRBV7-2 and TRBJ2-1, is GAGVSQSPSNKVTEKGKDVELRCDPISGHTALYWYRQSLGQGLEFLIYFQGNSAPDKSGLPSDRFSAERTGGSVSTLTIQRTQQEDSAVYLCASSPSTGYGNEQFFGPGTRLTVL.

The chain employs TRBV7-2 and TRBJ1-6, with D unclear. Trimming removed 5 bases at V and 7 bases at J, with 15 bases between. Germline V gene data show CDR1 as SGHTA and CDR2 as FQGNSA. The CDR3 runs to 15 residues. The CDR3 DNA follows: TGTGCCAGCAGCCTAATAAAGGGTGGGAATTCACCCCTCCACTTT. Its protein product is CASSLIKGGNSPLHF.

This chain links TRBV18 with TRBJ1-1; TRBD1 matches at 8 bases. V dropped 6 bases and J dropped 2; count of bases not matched to a gene: 8. This CDR3 is 15 amino acids long. Per the germline V gene, CDR1 is KGHSH and CDR2 is LQKENI. The CDR3 sequence is CASSLGQGSNTEAFF. The CDR3 region has the DNA TGTGCCAGCTCCCTAGGACAGGGTAGCAACACTGAAGCTTTCTTT. Filled out from reference TRBV18 and TRBJ1-1, the complete variable domain reads NAGVMQNPRHLVRRRGQEARLRCSPMKGHSHVYWYRQLPEEGLKFMVYLQKENIIDESGMPKERFSAEFPKEGPSILRIQQVVRGDSAAYFCASSLGQGSNTEAFFGQGTRLTVV.

V gene TRBV29-1 combines with J gene TRBJ2-7; TRBD1 matches at 7 bases. Germline CDR1 is SQVTM and CDR2 is ANQGSEA. V shed 4 bases, J shed 0 bases, and the junction held 6 bases outside the gene matches. The CDR3 runs 14 residues. The CDR3 region is CSVVKGGSSYEQYF. The CDR3, as DNA: TGCAGCGTTGTAAAAGGGGGCAGCTCCTACGAGCAGTACTTC.

V usage is TRBV28 and J usage is TRBJ2-5, with unresolved D. The germline gives CDR1 MDHEN, CDR2 SYDVKM. Trimming left V 5 bases short and J 1 base short, with 11 bases between. The CDR3 runs 14 residues. The CDR3 region is CASSPSRPQETQYF. CDR3 nucleotide sequence: TGTGCCAGCAGTCCCTCTAGGCCCCAAGAGACCCAGTACTTC.

The chain joins TRBV7-2 to TRBJ2-2; 9 nucleotides match TRBD1. V trimming: 4 bases; J trimming: 8 bases; junction bases outside the gene matches: 8. The CDR3 has 15 amino acids. Per germline, CDR1 SGHTA and CDR2 FQGNSA. The CDR3 reads CASSSRQGGLGELFF. CDR3 nucleotide sequence: TGTGCCAGCAGCTCCCGACAGGGGGGGTTAGGGGAGCTGTTTTTT.

The chain has TRBV9 and TRBJ1-6; 8 nucleotides match TRBD1. CDR1 and CDR2 (germline): SGDLS, YYNGEE. The trim removed 0 bases at V and 8 bases at J, leaving 7 bases unmatched. This CDR3 region has 16 residues. The CDR3 coding sequence is TGTGCCAGCAGCGTAGGAGACAGGGGTAATTATTCACCCCTCCACTTT. It specifies CASSVGDRGNYSPLHF.

The chain carries TRBV28 and TRBJ2-1; TRBD2 is a possible D gene (7 bases). The CDR3 totals 15 residues. Trimming stripped 3 bases from V and 6 bases from J, with 15 bases between. Germline V gives CDR1 MDHEN, CDR2 SYDVKM. Written as DNA, the CDR3 is TGTGCCAGCAGTTTGGGAGGGGGGTCCCTCAATGAGCAGTTCTTC. This gives the protein CASSLGGGSLNEQFF.

This clone was detected once. The chain combines TRBV5-1 with TRBJ2-3; tentatively, D is TRBD2 (7 bases). The CDR3 extends over 16 amino acids. Trimming took 5 bases from V and 0 from J, leaving 16 bases between them. Looked up from germline, CDR1 is SGHRS and CDR2 is YFSETQ. The chain's CDR3 is CASRRKGGGSTDTQYF. In DNA, the CDR3 is TGCGCCAGCAGGAGGAAAGGGGGAGGGAGCACAGATACGCAGTATTTT.

The chain is built from TRBV29-1 and TRBJ2-1; 13 bases agree with TRBD2. This CDR3 region has 17 residues. Germline CDR1 SQVTM, CDR2 ANQGSEA. V shed 2 bases and J 1 base; nucleotides not matched to a gene: 5. CDR3: CSVERTSGGLSYNEQFF. The CDR3 DNA follows: TGCAGCGTTGAAAGGACTAGCGGGGGTTTATCCTACAATGAGCAGTTCTTC.

This clone was picked up a small number of times. V is TRBV2 and J is TRBJ1-2, with D possibly being TRBD1 (5 bases). The ends were cut back, 11 bases at V and 2 bases at J, with 12 bases in the middle. The CDR3 spans 12 residues. Germline loops: CDR1 SNHLY, CDR2 FYNNEI. DNA for the CDR3: TGTGCCTCAATCCCAGGGAACTATGGCTACACCTTC. Translation: CASIPGNYGYTF.

V and J are TRBV7-9 and TRBJ2-7; a weak D match, TRBD1 (6 bases). Deletions cut 2 bases from V and 2 bases from J, with 7 bases between. From germline, CDR1 is SEHNR and CDR2 FQNEAQ (reference sequence). The CDR3 has 13 amino acids. CDR3 region: CASSLRTAYEQYF. CDR3 nucleotide sequence: TGTGCCAGCAGCTTACGGACAGCCTACGAGCAGTACTTC.

V is TRBV11-2 and J is TRBJ2-1; the D is unclear. Germline CDR1 and CDR2: SGHAT and FQNNGV. V was cut by 0 bases and J by 5 bases, with 8 bases left in between. CDR3 size: 14 residues. The CDR3 region is CASSLDQRNNEQFF. As DNA, the CDR3 is TGTGCCAGCAGCTTAGATCAAAGAAACAATGAGCAGTTCTTC.

This clone was counted a single time. The chain employs TRBV5-4 and TRBJ2-7; TRBD1 or TRBD2 may be the D gene (5 bases each). This CDR3 has 13 amino acids. Germline CDR1 reads SGHNT; CDR2 reads YYREEE (reference sequence). Trimming pared 4 bases from V and 6 bases from J, leaving 14 bases between. The CDR3 is CASSLAERGEQYF. The CDR3 DNA reads as TGTGCCAGCAGCCTGGCCGAGAGGGGCGAGCAGTACTTC.

V and J are TRBV7-9 and TRBJ1-3; D gene uncertain. V gave up 3 bases and J gave up 2 bases, with 5 bases separating them. Germline values: CDR1 SEHNR, CDR2 FQNEAQ (reference sequence). CDR3 length: 13 amino acids. The CDR3, as DNA: TGTGCCAGCAGCTTTGGAACTGGAAACACCATATATTTT. Translating gives CASSFGTGNTIYF.

A single count supports this clone. This rearrangement joins TRBV2 to TRBJ2-2; the D is unclear. Germline CDR1 reads SNHLY; CDR2 reads FYNNEI. The CDR3 is made up of 13 amino acids. With 5 bases removed from V and 5 bases from J, the gap between germline ends came to 9 bases. DNA for the CDR3: TGTGCCAGCAGTTATCTAGAAACCGGGGAGCTGTTTTTT. This sequence encodes CASSYLETGELFF.

The chain links TRBV28 to TRBJ1-5; TRBD1 is a possible D gene (6 bases). This CDR3 is built from 13 residues. Trimming stripped 11 bases from V and 6 bases from J, with 17 bases between. Germline CDR1 reads MDHEN; CDR2 reads SYDVKM. Here the CDR3 DNA reads TGTGCCGAGGGGGGGGGAATTAGTCAGCCCCAGCATTTT. Translated, it gives CAEGGGISQPQHF.

This chain links TRBV18 with TRBJ2-3; D uncertain. V shed 3 bases and J shed 0 bases, with 10 bases lying between them. The CDR3 contains 15 residues. The germline V gene has CDR1 KGHSH and CDR2 LQKENI. The CDR3: CASSPRTRSTDTQYF. The CDR3 DNA follows: TGTGCCAGCTCACCTCGGACCCGGAGCACAGATACGCAGTATTTT.

In this sample, this clone turned up once. This CDR3 is CASSLGGRGRAGNEQFF. The CDR3 DNA is TGCGCCAGCAGCTTGGGGGGTCGCGGGAGGGCCGGGAATGAGCAGTTCTTC. The V and J genes are TRBV5-1 and TRBJ2-1; 9 positions agree with TRBD2. The CDR3 runs to 17 residues. CDR1 and CDR2 from the germline V gene are SGHRS and YFSETQ. Trimming took 0 bases from V and 7 from J; bases not matched to a gene: 11.

J is TRBJ1-5 and V is TRBV5-6; possibly TRBD1 for D (5 bases). Germline assignment: CDR1 SGHDT and CDR2 YYEEEE. This CDR3 has 15 amino acids. V lost 4 bases and J lost 0, with 11 bases in between. CDR3 sequence: CASSGDGYSNQPQHF. The CDR3 nucleotides are TGTGCCAGCAGCGGGGACGGCTATAGCAATCAGCCCCAGCATTTT.